This T cell receptor (beta chain) was identified during a study of early T cells in non-severe SARS-CoV-2 infection. This clonotype was counted at least ten times. Each single cDNA molecule received a unique molecular identifier. Using its own MiXCR run on the 5' RACE reads, TCRdb lists one record per CDR3 protein. The table records approximately 70,000 distinct CDR3 sequences, less than 15% of them present only once. With 6 bases removed from V and 1 base from J, the gap between germline ends came to 6 bases. CDR3 size: 13 residues. The germline CDR1 and CDR2 sequences are SGHTA and FQGNSA. Sequenced: whole blood. This receptor was identified in an adult who was a healthcare worker with PCR-confirmed SARS-CoV-2 infection or an uninfected control (not recorded which). This sequence joins TRBV7-2 and TRBJ2-2; possibly TRBD1 or TRBD2 for D (5 bases each). The CDR3 protein is CASRGRNTGELFF. As DNA, the CDR3 is TGTGCCAGCAGGGGACGGAACACCGGGGAGCTGTTTTTT.